These 14 T cell receptor beta chains were all obtained from the same sample, sequenced in a study of cytomegalovirus exposure and HLA in healthy donors. Use of 60 Vbeta and 13 Jbeta primers characterized the PCR. Sequencing was performed with immunoSEQ multiplex PCR; in TCRdb, only in-frame clones are kept and a portion is missing. The repertoire holds some 130,000 clones, with approximately 70% as singletons. Sample: PBMCs. Receptor source: a woman aged 55-75 years in good health and CMV-seropositive.

The chain combines TRBV2 with TRBJ2-7; the match to TRBD2 covers 8 bases. The CDR3 spans 14 residues. Germline trimming cut 5 bases from V and 1 base from J; bases unmatched to any gene: 4. Germline lookup yields CDR1 SNHLY and CDR2 FYNNEI. The CDR3 region is CASSRTSRSYEQYF. CDR3 bases: TGTGCCAGCAGTCGGACTAGCCGTTCCTACGAGCAGTACTTC.

Notes on this clone: The sample carries other DNA sequences with the same CDR3. This chain uses TRBV18 with TRBJ2-7, with TRBD1 identical over 9 bases. V was pared by 3 bases and J by 1 base, with 1 base of the junction left unmatched. This CDR3 is built from 14 residues. The germline gives CDR1 KGHSH, CDR2 LQKENI. The CDR3 DNA is TGTGCCAGCTCACCTGGACAGGGGTCCTACGAGCAGTACTTC. Protein product: CASSPGQGSYEQYF.

Only one count was recorded for this clone. This sequence joins TRBV9 and TRBJ2-2; possible D gene TRBD2, 6 bases. CDR1 and CDR2 (germline): SGDLS, YYNGEE. The CDR3 is made up of 15 amino acids. The ends were cut back, 3 bases at V and 7 bases at J, with 16 bases in the middle. The CDR3 loop is CASSASGTWNGELFF. The CDR3 DNA reads TGTGCCAGCAGCGCCTCCGGGACTTGGAACGGGGAGCTGTTTTTT.

The V gene is TRBV28, the J gene TRBJ2-3; TRBD2 aligns across 11 bases. V shed 7 bases, J shed 5 bases, and the junction held 17 bases outside the gene matches. Germline CDR1 MDHEN, CDR2 SYDVKM. The CDR3 runs to 18 residues. CDR3 sequence: CASIHIRTSGRGGDTQYF. The CDR3 coding sequence is TGTGCCAGCATCCACATAAGAACTAGCGGGAGAGGGGGAGATACGCAGTATTTT. The variable domain in full, with the rest retrieved from reference TRBV28 and TRBJ2-3, is DVKVTQSSRYLVKRTGEKVFLECVQDMDHENMFWYRQDPGLGLRLIYFSYDVKMKEKGDIPEGYSVSREKKERFSLILESASTNQTSMYLCASIHIRTSGRGGDTQYFGPGTRLTVL.

The rearrangement links TRBV28 to TRBJ1-3; no clear D. Looked up from germline, CDR1 is MDHEN and CDR2 is SYDVKM. The V end lost 5 bases, the J end lost 0 bases, and 11 bases lay between the germline ends. The length of the CDR3 is 15 residues. CDR3 DNA: TGTGCCAGCAGTCCACTGCTTAGCTCTGGAAACACCATATATTTT. Its protein product is CASSPLLSSGNTIYF.

The V and J genes are TRBV29-1 and TRBJ1-2; 9 bases are a match to TRBD1. In germline, CDR1 is SQVTM, CDR2 ANQGSEA. The CDR3 is made up of 14 amino acids. The V segment lost 4 bases and the J segment 0 bases; nucleotides outside the gene matches: 3. CDR3 sequence (DNA): TGCAGCGTTGGACAGGGGGTTACTAACTATGGCTACACCTTC. It is translated as CSVGQGVTNYGYTF.

This rearrangement joins TRBV7-9 to TRBJ1-4; D possibly corresponds to TRBD1 (5 bases). Germline V gives CDR1 SEHNR, CDR2 FQNEAQ (reference sequence). The CDR3 spans 14 residues. Trimming stripped 5 bases from V and 5 bases from J, with 12 bases between. The CDR3 sequence: CASSPAGPNEKLFF. The CDR3 nucleotides are TGTGCCAGCAGCCCCGCGGGGCCCAATGAAAAACTGTTTTTT.

The sample holds a few counts of this clone. This sequence joins TRBV5-4 and TRBJ1-1; 7 nucleotides match TRBD1. The CDR3 is 15 residues long. CDR1 and CDR2 (germline): SGHNT, YYREEE (reference sequence). Unmatched junction bases numbered 10, after V lost 4 bases and J lost 4 bases. CDR3 protein: CASSPTGAGGTEAFF. The CDR3 DNA is TGTGCCAGCAGCCCCACAGGGGCTGGTGGCACTGAAGCTTTCTTT.

J is TRBJ1-2 and V is TRBV11-1, with 8 nucleotides matching TRBD1. J was trimmed by 8 bases and V by 5 bases; bases with no gene match: 7. The length of the CDR3 is 13 residues. The germline gives CDR1 SGHAT, CDR2 FQDESV (reference sequence). The DNA of the CDR3 is TGTGCCAGCAGCCCCTGGACAGGGAGAGGCTACACCTTC. It specifies CASSPWTGRGYTF.

V gene TRBV7-3 combines with J gene TRBJ2-2; 8 bases match TRBD2. The germline V gene has CDR1 SGHTA and CDR2 FQGTGA. V shed 4 bases and J 5 bases; nucleotides not matched to a gene: 6. The CDR3 extends over 15 amino acids. CDR3 sequence: CASSSSGGRTGELFF. CDR3 nucleotides: TGTGCCAGCAGCTCATCGGGAGGGCGGACCGGGGAGCTGTTTTTT.

V gene TRBV5-1 combines with J gene TRBJ2-7, with TRBD2 matching over 11 bases. The CDR3 covers 16 residues. J gave up 6 bases and V 0 bases, and 8 bases lay outside the gene matches. CDR1 is SGHRS, CDR2 YFSETQ, per germline. CDR3 protein: CASSLVAGLAESEQYF. The CDR3, as DNA: TGCGCCAGCAGCTTGGTAGCGGGACTAGCGGAGTCCGAGCAGTACTTC.

The rearrangement links TRBV18 to TRBJ1-5; 7 bases are a match to TRBD1. The ends lost 4 bases at V and 7 bases at J; junction bases unmatched: 13. Germline V gene lookup returns CDR1 KGHSH and CDR2 LQKENI. CDR3 size: 16 residues. CDR3 in amino acids: CASSHDVKTGNQPQHF. CDR3 nucleotides: TGTGCCAGCTCACACGACGTTAAGACAGGGAACCAGCCCCAGCATTTT.

A few counts support this clone. The V call is TRBV5-4, the J call TRBJ1-3, with TRBD1 as a possible D gene (5 bases). The V end lost 5 bases, the J end lost 4 bases, and 13 bases lay between the germline ends. In germline, CDR1 is SGHNT, CDR2 YYREEE (reference sequence). The CDR3 runs 14 residues. CDR3 in amino acids: CASRPGGSGNTIYF. The CDR3, as DNA: TGTGCCAGCAGGCCTGGGGGGTCGGGAAACACCATATATTTT.

V and J are TRBV12-5 and TRBJ1-5; D gene ambiguous. The CDR3 sequence is 15 residues long. Germline V lookup: CDR1 LGHNT, CDR2 FRNRAP. The ends were cut back, 0 bases at V and 0 bases at J, with 6 bases in the middle. The DNA for the CDR3 is TGTGCTAGTGGTTTGGTACCGGGTAGCAATCAGCCCCAGCATTTT. Translated: CASGLVPGSNQPQHF.